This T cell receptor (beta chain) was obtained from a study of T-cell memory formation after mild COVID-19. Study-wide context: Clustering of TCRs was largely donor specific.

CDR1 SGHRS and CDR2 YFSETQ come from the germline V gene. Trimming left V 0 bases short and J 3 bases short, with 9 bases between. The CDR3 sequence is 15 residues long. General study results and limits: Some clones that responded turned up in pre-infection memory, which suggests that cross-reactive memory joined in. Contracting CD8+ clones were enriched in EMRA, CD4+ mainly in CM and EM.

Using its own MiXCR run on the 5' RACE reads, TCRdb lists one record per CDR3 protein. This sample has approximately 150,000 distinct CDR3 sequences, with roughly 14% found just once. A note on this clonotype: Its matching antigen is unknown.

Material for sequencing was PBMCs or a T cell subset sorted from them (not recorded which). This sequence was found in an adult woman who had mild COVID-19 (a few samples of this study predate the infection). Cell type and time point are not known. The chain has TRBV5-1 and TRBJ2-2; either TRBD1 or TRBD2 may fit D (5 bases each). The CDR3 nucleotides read TGCGCCAGCAGCTTGGAAAGGGGAGACACCGGGGAGCTGTTTTTT. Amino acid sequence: CASSLERGDTGELFF.